The 26 T cell receptor beta chains below come from one sample, sequenced in a study of blood T cells in healthy people across ages. Primers used in a second PCR of roughly 6 to 11 cycles were a sample-barcoded 5' primer and a J-beta primer mix. TCRdb analysed the 5' RACE reads with MiXCR anew, one entry per CDR3 protein. The table lists 550,000 to 800,000 distinct CDR3 sequences, roughly 21% of them singletons. Material: blood. These receptors were taken from a man aged 70 or older in good health.

Regarding this clonotype: Since the CDR3 does not end with the conserved phenylalanine or tryptophan, this likely comes from a read error. CDR3 in amino acids: CASSALPGQGDHGYTL. The CDR3 DNA is TGCGCCAGCAGCGCGCTGCCGGGACAGGGAGACCATGGCTACACCCTC. The chain joins TRBV5-1 to TRBJ1-2; TRBD1 aligns across 9 bases. The germline V gene encodes CDR1 SGHRS and CDR2 YFSETQ. Losses at the gene ends were 4 bases for V and 6 bases for J; bases not matched to a gene: 13. This CDR3 is 16 amino acids long.

This clonotype came up a few times. This chain uses TRBV20-1 with TRBJ2-1; D possibly matches TRBD1 or TRBD2 (5 bases each). Germline CDR1 and CDR2: DFQATT and SNEGSKA (reference sequence). V dropped 7 bases and J dropped 4 bases, with 11 bases sitting between them. The CDR3 covers 12 residues. The chain's CDR3 is CSVRGLYNEQFF. CDR3 coding DNA: TGCAGTGTCCGGGGCCTTTACAATGAGCAGTTCTTC.

Comments on this clonotype: A read error may account for a junction end that differs from germline. The rearrangement uses TRBV20-1 and TRBJ2-5; no reliable D call. CDR1 is DFQATT, CDR2 SNEGSKA, per germline (reference sequence). The CDR3 consists of 11 residues. DNA for the CDR3: TGCAGTGTTAGAAAACAGGAGACCCAGTACTTC. Its protein is CSVRKQETQYF.

V usage is TRBV28 and J usage is TRBJ2-5; the D call may be TRBD1 or TRBD2 (5 bases each). Germline V gene lookup returns CDR1 MDHEN and CDR2 SYDVKM. Trimming pared 6 bases from V and 2 bases from J, leaving 16 bases between. The CDR3 extends over 15 amino acids. CDR3 nucleotide sequence: TGTGCCAGCAGCCCGGGACGGGGAATACAAGAGACCCAGTACTTC. Residues: CASSPGRGIQETQYF.

This CDR3 is CASSQEGTGANVLTF. In DNA form, the CDR3 reads TGCGCCAGCAGCCAAGAAGGGACAGGGGCCAACGTCCTGACTTTC. This sequence joins TRBV4-3 and TRBJ2-6; D perhaps matches TRBD1 (6 bases). The V gene's germline CDR1 is LGHNA and CDR2 YSLEER. Trimming left V 0 bases short and J 4 bases short, with 7 bases between. There are 15 residues in the CDR3.

This clonotype was seen only a few times. V gene TRBV7-2 combines with J gene TRBJ2-7; D unresolved. The CDR3 covers 13 residues. CDR1 and CDR2 from the germline V gene are SGHTA and FQGNSA. V was shortened by 3 bases and J by 2 bases, with 8 bases between the two germline ends. CDR3 nucleotides: TGTGCCAGCAGCTTGAGGATTACCTACGAGCAGTACTTC. As protein: CASSLRITYEQYF.

In this sample, this clonotype turned up many times. The chain combines TRBV29-1 with TRBJ2-3; no clear D gene. The V end lost 3 bases, the J end lost 5 bases, and 9 bases lay between the germline ends. The germline gives CDR1 SQVTM, CDR2 ANQGSEA. CDR3 length: 12 amino acids. CDR3 nucleotides: TGCAGCGTTGATCCGAACCGAGATACGCAGTATTTT. This codes for CSVDPNRDTQYF.

This chain joins TRBV5-1 and TRBJ2-7; TRBD2 agrees at 7 bases. Germline V CDR1 and CDR2: SGHRS, YFSETQ. This CDR3 has 14 residues. Trimming at V came to 3 bases and at J to 2 bases, leaving 5 bases not matched to a gene. The CDR3 region is CASSYGTTTYEQYF. As DNA, the CDR3 is TGCGCCAGCAGCTACGGGACTACCACCTACGAGCAGTACTTC.

This clonotype has just a few counts. The chain employs TRBV11-2 and TRBJ2-2; either TRBD1 or TRBD2 may supply D (5 bases each). The CDR3 sequence is 16 residues long. Germline assignment: CDR1 SGHAT and CDR2 FQNNGV. Trimming shortened V by 3 bases and J by 2 bases, and 13 bases separated the two germline ends. CDR3 in DNA: TGTGCCAGCAGCTTGGGGGTAGGGGCCAACACCGGGGAGCTGTTTTTT. Translating gives CASSLGVGANTGELFF.

This sequence joins TRBV29-1 and TRBJ2-1; 7 positions agree with TRBD2. CDR1 and CDR2 from the germline V gene are SQVTM and ANQGSEA. There are 14 residues in the CDR3. The ends lost 6 bases at V and 3 bases at J; junction bases unmatched: 8. The CDR3: CSVKAGGGYNEQFF. The CDR3 DNA is TGCAGCGTCAAAGCGGGCGGGGGCTACAATGAGCAGTTCTTC.

The chain employs TRBV18 and TRBJ2-5; D might be TRBD1 or TRBD2, each matching 5 bases. The CDR3 totals 14 residues. The V and J ends lost 2 bases and 6 bases respectively, with 13 bases between them. CDR1 is KGHSH and CDR2 is LQKENI in the germline V gene. The CDR3 loop reads CASSPEVREQTQYF. CDR3 in DNA: TGTGCCAGCTCACCAGAGGTCAGGGAGCAGACCCAGTACTTC.

This clonotype was seen only a few times. The chain uses TRBV29-1 and TRBJ2-1; D ambiguous. Trimming took off 1 base at V and 8 bases at J, with 12 bases between the two ends. The CDR3 is 13 residues long. Germline V gene lookup returns CDR1 SQVTM and CDR2 ANQGSEA. The CDR3 is CSVEGASKYEQFF. CDR3 DNA sequence: TGCAGCGTTGAAGGGGCTAGTAAGTATGAGCAGTTCTTC.

The V gene is TRBV28, the J gene TRBJ2-7; TRBD1 or TRBD2 may be the D gene (6 bases each). CDR3 length equals 13 residues. Trimming removed 6 bases from V and 5 bases from J, with 14 bases in between. Germline V gene data show CDR1 as MDHEN and CDR2 as SYDVKM. The CDR3 loop reads CASRTGRINEQYF. The CDR3 coding sequence is TGTGCCAGCAGAACAGGGAGGATCAACGAGCAGTACTTC.

This clonotype has a count of ten or more. The DNA for the CDR3 is TGTGCCAGCAGTCAGGGGACAGGGTCTGGAAACACCATATATTTT. Its protein is CASSQGTGSGNTIYF. The rearrangement joins TRBV27 to TRBJ1-3; 9 bases match TRBD1. The CDR3 length is 15 residues. V dropped 5 bases and J dropped 1; count of bases not matched to a gene: 3. Germline V gives CDR1 MNHEY, CDR2 SMNVEV (reference sequence).

Notes on this clonotype: Its ends do not fully match the called genes, so a read error is possible. The CDR3 loop reads CASSLGPSDSPLHF. CDR3 in DNA: TGTGCCAGTAGCTTAGGGCCTTCGGATTCACCCCTTCACTTT. The V call is TRBV7-2, the J call TRBJ1-6; D remains ambiguous. In germline, CDR1 is SGHTA, CDR2 FQGNSA. The CDR3 totals 14 residues.

This clonotype occurred a few times. The V gene is TRBV21-1, the J gene TRBJ2-5; the table's D call, TRBD2, was not checked against the DNA. The J call is in doubt because the DNA end fits TRBJ2-7 better. TRBV21-1 is a recognized pseudogene. The CDR3 is 17 amino acids. In DNA form, the CDR3 reads TGTGCCAGCAGCAAAGAGGAGACTAGCGGGAGGGATTACGAGCAGTACTTC. Translating gives CASSKEETSGRDYEQYF.

This clonotype was detected only a few times. V and J are TRBV3-1 and TRBJ1-2; possibly TRBD1 for D (5 bases). This CDR3 spans 15 amino acids. V was clipped by 1 base and J by 5 bases, with 14 bases between them. CDR1 is LGHDT and CDR2 is YNNKEL in the germline V gene (reference sequence). The CDR3 bases are TGTGCCAGCAGCCAAGTTAGAGGGCGGGGGTATGGCTACACCTTC. As protein: CASSQVRGRGYGYTF.

This clonotype was counted a few times. This rearrangement joins TRBV20-1 to TRBJ2-5; possibly TRBD1 or TRBD2 for D (5 bases each). Looked up from germline, CDR1 is DFQATT and CDR2 is SNEGSKA (reference sequence). V was pared by 0 bases and J by 5 bases, with 10 bases between. This CDR3 is 13 amino acids long. The CDR3 DNA follows: TGCAGTGCTAGAGAACGGGGCTGGGAGACCCAGTACTTC. The encoded protein is CSARERGWETQYF.

This clonotype was picked up one time. This chain links TRBV12-5 with TRBJ2-7; D gene uncertain. There are 12 residues in the CDR3. CDR1 LGHNT and CDR2 FRNRAP come from the germline V gene. The V gene lost 5 bases and the J gene lost 4 bases, with 9 bases spanning the gap. The CDR3 region has the DNA TGTGCTAGTGGTATCCTTTATTACGAGCAGTACTTC. Protein product: CASGILYYEQYF.

This sequence joins TRBV6-2 or TRBV6-3 and TRBJ2-5, with D possibly TRBD2 on 5 matching bases. V lost 0 bases and J 9 bases, leaving 20 bases between the germline ends. This CDR3 comprises 16 residues. CDR1 MNHEY and CDR2 SVGEGT come from the germline V gene. CDR3 nucleotides: TGTGCCAGCAGTTACTCGAAGGAAGCGCTGTTCGGGGCCCAGTACTTC. Translated, it gives CASSYSKEALFGAQYF.

The chain is built from TRBV5-1 and TRBJ2-1, with 13 bases lining up with TRBD2. Per germline, CDR1 SGHRS and CDR2 YFSETQ. CDR3 size: 17 residues. V was clipped by 4 bases and J by 8 bases; unmatched bases: 12. CDR3 amino acids: CASSRGTSGTTWDEQFF. CDR3 bases: TGCGCCAGCAGCCGGGGGACTAGCGGGACTACTTGGGATGAGCAGTTCTTC.

About this clonotype itself: Compared with germline, one end of the junction differs, possibly owing to a read error. V usage is TRBV28 and J usage is TRBJ1-4, with D tentatively TRBD1 (5 bases). There are 12 residues in the CDR3. Germline CDR1 is MDHEN and CDR2 is SYDVKM. The CDR3 coding sequence is TGTGCCAGCACGTCGGGGGGAGAAAAGCTGTTTTTT. It translates to CASTSGGEKLFF.

This clonotype was recorded many times. The gene calls are TRBV20-1 and TRBJ1-4; TRBD1 aligns across 8 bases. The V and J ends lost 5 bases and 1 base, in that order; junction bases with no gene match: 0. CDR3 length: 13 amino acids. Germline CDR1 reads DFQATT; CDR2 reads SNEGSKA (reference sequence). The CDR3 spells CSAGQGTNEKLFF. The CDR3 bases are TGCAGTGCTGGACAGGGAACTAATGAAAAACTGTTTTTT.

This clonotype was seen more than once but under ten times. The gene calls are TRBV7-9 and TRBJ2-1; no definite D call. Looked up from germline, CDR1 is SEHNR and CDR2 is FQNEAQ (reference sequence). Trimming left V 8 bases short and J 5 bases short, with 7 bases between. The CDR3 covers 11 residues. The CDR3 bases are TGTGCCAGCGGGTGGGACAATGAGCAGTTCTTC. It yields the protein CASGWDNEQFF.

This clonotype was seen only a few times. V usage is TRBV20-1 and J usage is TRBJ2-3, with 7 bases aligning to TRBD1. V shed 5 bases and J 1 base; nucleotides not matched to a gene: 6. CDR3 length: 14 residues. Germline-derived CDR1 and CDR2 are DFQATT and SNEGSKA (reference sequence). In DNA, the CDR3 is TGCAGTGCTCCTACAGGGGTGGGCACAGATACGCAGTATTTT. Translated: CSAPTGVGTDTQYF.

The CDR3 DNA sequence: TGTGCCAGCACAAGCACGATATACAATGAGCAGTTCTTC. Residues: CASTSTIYNEQFF. This chain links TRBV2 with TRBJ2-1; D is unclear. Germline V CDR1 and CDR2: SNHLY, FYNNEI. Trimming removed 7 bases from V and 4 bases from J, with 11 bases in between. The CDR3 spans 13 residues.